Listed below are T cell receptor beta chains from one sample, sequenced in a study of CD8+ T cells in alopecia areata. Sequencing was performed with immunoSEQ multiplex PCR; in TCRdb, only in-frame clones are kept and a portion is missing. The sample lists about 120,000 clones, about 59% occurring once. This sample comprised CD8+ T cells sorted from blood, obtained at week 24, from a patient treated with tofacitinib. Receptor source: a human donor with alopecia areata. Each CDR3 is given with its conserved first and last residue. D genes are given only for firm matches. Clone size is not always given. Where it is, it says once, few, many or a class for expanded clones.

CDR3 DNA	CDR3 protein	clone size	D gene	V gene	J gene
TGTGCCAGCAGCTGGGCGACAGGGGTGGAGACCCAGTACTTC	CASSWATGVETQYF	.	TRBD1	TRBV7-8	TRBJ2-5
TGTGCCACCAGCAGAGATGGCTCCGGCTCCTACAATGAGCAGTTCTTC	CATSRDGSGSYNEQFF	few	.	TRBV15	TRBJ2-1
TGTGCCAGCGAGCCAACGGTGGGTCTCAAGTACCAAGAGACCCAGTACTTC	CASEPTVGLKYQETQYF	.	.	TRBV7-9	TRBJ2-5
TGTGCCAGCAGCTTAGTGTTGGATAACTATGGCTACACCTTC	CASSLVLDNYGYTF	.	.	TRBV13	TRBJ1-2
TGTGCCAGCAGTCCTGGGGACAGGCAACCCTACGAGCAGTACTTC	CASSPGDRQPYEQYF	few	TRBD1	TRBV27	TRBJ2-7
TGTGCCAGCAGTTTCGCTTGGGGGATCTACGAGCAGTACTTC	CASSFAWGIYEQYF	.	.	TRBV27	TRBJ2-7
TGTGCCAGCAGCCCTTGGGACACAGGGGTGGATGGCTACACCTTC	CASSPWDTGVDGYTF	.	TRBD1	TRBV5-6	TRBJ1-2
TGTGCCAGCAGGACAGGGAAGAGGGACACCGGGGAGCTGTTTTTT	CASRTGKRDTGELFF	once	TRBD1	TRBV5-4	TRBJ2-2
TGTGCCAGCAGCCAAGACCCCGGGGAGGGTGACGAGCAGTACTTC	CASSQDPGEGDEQYF	.	TRBD2	TRBV4-2	TRBJ2-7
TGTGCCAGCAGCTTGGGGGACCAGGGAGGGCTGAACGGCTACACCTTC	CASSLGDQGGLNGYTF	.	.	TRBV5-6	TRBJ1-2
TGTGCCAGCACCAGGGGTCGCTACAATGAGCAGTTCTTC	CASTRGRYNEQFF	.	.	TRBV27	TRBJ2-1
TGTGCCAGCAGCGTCCTCCTGACAGGGGATTCCGGGGAGCTGTTTTTT	CASSVLLTGDSGELFF	.	TRBD1	TRBV9	TRBJ2-2
TGTGCCAGCAGCTTTCCAGAGGCAGGACAATGGACCGGGGAGCTGTTTTTT	CASSFPEAGQWTGELFF	few	.	TRBV7-2	TRBJ2-2
TGTGCCTGGAGTGTACTGGGACCGGATAATTCACCCCTCCACTTT	CAWSVLGPDNSPLHF	.	.	TRBV30	TRBJ1-6